This T cell receptor (beta chain) emerged from a study of T cell repertoires in cytomegalovirus infection. Study in general: CMV epitopes, recently identified HLA-C-restricted and well-studied HLA-B-restricted, were used. Public signatures in TCR beta pointed to CMV infection and matching HLA type.

V was shortened by 5 bases and J by 0 bases, with 15 bases between the two germline ends. CDR1 is SGHAT, CDR2 FQNNGV, per germline. The CDR3 consists of 16 residues. This clonotype was seen ten or more times. As yet, its antigen is unknown. Study observations and caveats: Summed public TCR beta family frequency identified CMV carriers bearing the relevant HLA.

MiXCR was run by TCRdb on the reads, yielding one entry per CDR3 protein. The sample has 300,000 to 400,000 distinct CDR3 sequences; 25% to 30% are singletons. This material consisted of cultured PBMCs, taken from culture after CMV antigen stimulation. The origin of this receptor is a human donor in good health (CMV status not recorded). Some clones in this sample may be carry-over from other donors' samples. The chain joins TRBV11-2 to TRBJ2-3; tentative D call: TRBD1 (7 bases). In nucleotides, the CDR3 is TGTGCCAGCAGCCAATGGGGGGACAGAAGCACAGATACGCAGTATTTT. It encodes CASSQWGDRSTDTQYF.